These T cell receptor beta chains were read from a single sample in a study of T-cell reconstitution after alpha-beta-depleted transplantation in children. TCRdb reanalysed the PCR reads using MiXCR and keeps one entry per CDR3 protein. The sample shows more than 400,000 distinct CDR3 sequences, about an eighth of them seen only once. The sequencing here drew on PBMCs, mostly from graft donor cells, taken 180 days after TCRalphabeta/CD19-depleted stem cell transplant. These receptors originate from a female patient under 10 years old who had a stem cell transplant for aplastic anemia, so the T cells may come from the graft donor. Each CDR3 is given with its conserved first and last residue. Each record gives: clone size, V gene, J gene, D gene, CDR3 DNA, CDR3 protein. The D gene is left open where the match is weak. For some rows the clone size is stated as once, few or many, or as a class when expanded; others skip it.

-	TRBV11-2	TRBJ2-2	TRBD2	TGTGCCAGCAGCTTAGGATACGATAAAGCGGGAGGGACCGGGGAGCTGTTTTTT	CASSLGYDKAGGTGELFF
-	TRBV6-1	TRBJ1-1	TRBD1	TGTGCCAGCAGTGAGGGGACAGGGAAGAACACTGAAGCTTTCTTT	CASSEGTGKNTEAFF
-	TRBV6-2/TRBV6-3	TRBJ2-5	-	TGTGCCAGCAGCTCTTTTAATTCCGGTCAAGAGACCCAGTACTTC	CASSSFNSGQETQYF
many	TRBV20-1	TRBJ2-5	-	TGCAGTGCTTCAGGAGGGGGACAGAAACAAGAGACCCAGTACTTC	CSASGGGQKQETQYF
-	TRBV20-1	TRBJ2-3	-	TGCAGTGCTAGAGTTTGGGGCGGGACCCGCACAGATACGCAGTATTTT	CSARVWGGTRTDTQYF
many	TRBV28	TRBJ1-5	-	TGTGCCAGCAGGGCCGGGGGAAATCAGCCCCAGCATTTT	CASRAGGNQPQHF
few	TRBV9	TRBJ1-6	-	TGTGCCTCGGGGCCCGATTATAATTCACCCCTCCACTTT	CASGPDYNSPLHF
-	TRBV20-1	TRBJ2-1	-	TGCAGGGGGTCGGGACGGTCTTACAATGAGCAGTTCTTC	CRGSGRSYNEQFF
-	TRBV11-2	TRBJ2-2	TRBD1	TGTGCCAGCAGCTCCCACCCGAGACCGGGACAGGGCTACACCGGGGAGCTGTTTTTT	CASSSHPRPGQGYTGELFF
few	TRBV5-5	TRBJ2-7	TRBD2	TGTGCCAGCAGCTCGAGGGGTAGCGGGTTGTTCGAGCAGTACTTC	CASSSRGSGLFEQYF
-	TRBV27	TRBJ1-1	TRBD1	TGTGCCAGCAGTTTGGGACAGTCAGGCACTGAAGCTTTCTTT	CASSLGQSGTEAFF
few	TRBV6-1	TRBJ1-2	-	TGTGCCAGCAGTGAAGTCGCGTCGAGGGGTCGGTATGGCTACACCTTC	CASSEVASRGRYGYTF
few	TRBV5-1	TRBJ2-2	TRBD1	TGCGCCAGCAGCACCGCGGGACAGGGGGCGTTTGCCGGGGAGCTGTTTTTT	CASSTAGQGAFAGELFF
few	TRBV12-3/TRBV12-4	TRBJ2-5	-	TGTGCCAGCAGTTTGGTTCACAGGGTCCAAGAGACCCAGTACTTC	CASSLVHRVQETQYF
few	TRBV7-6	TRBJ2-7	-	TGTGCCAGCAGCTTAGAGGGGGGCGGGGGTCCCTACGAGCAGTACTTC	CASSLEGGGGPYEQYF
-	TRBV5-1	TRBJ2-1	TRBD2	TGCGCCAGCAGCTTGTTACTAGCGGGAGAGTCTGGTGAGCAGTTCTTC	CASSLLLAGESGEQFF
many	TRBV12-3/TRBV12-4	TRBJ2-7	-	TGTGCCAGCAGTCTCAACCTCGGACTGGCCGGCGAGCAGTACTTC	CASSLNLGLAGEQYF
many	TRBV18	TRBJ2-1	TRBD2	TGTGCCAGCTCACCACTAGCGGGGGAAGAGCAGTTCTTC	CASSPLAGEEQFF
-	TRBV5-1	TRBJ2-3	-	TGCGCCAGCAGCTTGCGAGGGGCAATCACAGATACGCAGTATTTT	CASSLRGAITDTQYF
-	TRBV28	TRBJ1-2	TRBD1	TGTGCCAGCAGTCCCCAGGACAGGGAAGGCTACACCTTC	CASSPQDREGYTF
few	TRBV5-1	TRBJ2-2	-	TGCGCAACCGGGGCGGGGGCGGCGAACACCGGGGAGCTGTTTTTT	CATGAGAANTGELFF
many	TRBV5-5	TRBJ1-4	TRBD1	TGTGCCAGCAGCTGGGGACAGGTTGATGAAAAACTGTTTTTT	CASSWGQVDEKLFF
many	TRBV7-9	TRBJ1-1	-	TGTGCCAGCAGCGAGAACACTGAAGCTTTCTTT	CASSENTEAFF
few	TRBV7-9	TRBJ2-3	TRBD2	TGTGCCAGCACCTTTAGCGGGAGGGCAGATACGCAGTATTTT	CASTFSGRADTQYF
-	TRBV7-2	TRBJ1-2	TRBD1	TGTGCCAGCAGCTCGAGACAGGGAGCTAACTATGGCTACACCTTC	CASSSRQGANYGYTF
few	TRBV18	TRBJ2-5	-	TGTGCCAGCTCACCACGTGTCAGCCAAGAGACCCAGTACTTC	CASSPRVSQETQYF
-	TRBV15	TRBJ2-5	-	TGTGCCACCAGTGTCCTCCATCAAGAGACCCAGTACTTC	CATSVLHQETQYF
many	TRBV29-1	TRBJ2-7	-	TGCAGCCTTATTGTAGGGGAAGTCTACGAGCAGTACTTC	CSLIVGEVYEQYF
few	TRBV20-1	TRBJ2-7	-	TGCAGAGCTGGGACACCCATCGCGGCCGAGCAGTACTTC	CRAGTPIAAEQYF